This TCR beta chain stems from a study of CD8 T cells in ankylosing spondylitis. V shed 6 bases and J 6 bases; nucleotides not matched to a gene: 9. CDR1 and CDR2 from the germline V gene are SNHLY and FYNNEI. The CDR3 length is 15 residues. Quantitative 5'-RACE with molecular barcodes generated TCR beta libraries. Each CDR3 protein is one row after TCRdb ran MiXCR on the 5' RACE reads. Counted here are around 490,000 distinct CDR3 sequences, approximately 5% occurring once; the ten biggest clones make up around 3.5%. This clonotype has a handful of counts. Its cognate antigen is unknown. Points from the study as a whole: Reports say disease-linked clones showed up significantly more in matched ankylosing spondylitis synovial fluid. Relatively scarce in peripheral blood, disease-linked clones were CD8+. A motif in TCR beta, a set of under 10 highly homologous variants, appeared characteristic of ankylosing spondylitis blood. Certain motif variants had earlier appeared in reactive arthritis synovial fluid and blood.

The origin of this receptor is a male donor with ankylosing spondylitis. The sequencing input was blood, either unsorted or a sorted T cell fraction (not recorded which). The chain links TRBV2 to TRBJ1-5, with TRBD1 matching over 9 bases. CDR3 loop: CASSRLGQGFQPQHF. CDR3 nucleotide sequence: TGTGCCAGCAGCCGCCTGGGACAGGGCTTTCAGCCCCAGCATTTT.